What follows are 5 T cell receptor beta chains derived from one specimen sequenced in a study of blood T cell repertoires in COVID-19. The protocol was immunoSEQ multiplex PCR, while the TCRdb copy is restricted to in-frame clones and leaves out a portion. The sample lists 65,000 to 95,000 clones, around 85% seen once, with 15% to 20% in the top ten. What was sequenced was peripheral blood. The receptors here all came from a man older than 75 with active or convalescent COVID-19.

The chain links TRBV24-1 to TRBJ2-2, with a possible D match to TRBD1 (5 bases). Germline V gene data show CDR1 as KGHDR and CDR2 as SFDVKD. V lost 0 bases and J lost 2, with 12 bases in between. This CDR3 spans 17 amino acids. CDR3 bases: TGTGCCACCAGTGATTTGCGTAAGGGGTCCAACACCGGGGAGCTGTTTTTT. It yields the protein CATSDLRKGSNTGELFF.

J is TRBJ2-2 and V is TRBV5-5; the match to TRBD2 covers 8 bases. The CDR3 length is 14 residues. Germline lookup yields CDR1 SGHKS and CDR2 YYEKEE (reference sequence). Trimming removed 4 bases from V and 6 bases from J; junction bases left unmatched: 5. The DNA of the CDR3 is TGTGCCAGCAGCCCGCGGGGGGTCGCCGGGGAGCTGTTTTTT. Protein product: CASSPRGVAGELFF.

This chain uses TRBV4-1 with TRBJ1-1; D possibly corresponds to TRBD1 (5 bases). Germline lookup yields CDR1 MGHRA and CDR2 YSYEKL. Trimming removed 1 base from V and 1 base from J, with 10 bases in between. The CDR3 is made up of 15 amino acids. CDR3 loop: CASSQVVRENTEAFF. CDR3 nucleotide sequence: TGCGCCAGCAGCCAAGTAGTCAGGGAGAACACTGAAGCTTTCTTT.

The CDR3 nucleotides are TGTGCCAGCAGTGAACAGGGAGAACTGTTTTTT. This codes for CASSEQGELFF. The V call is TRBV12-3 or TRBV12-4, the J call TRBJ1-4; the D gene is possibly TRBD1 (6 bases). This CDR3 is 11 amino acids long. The V end lost 5 bases, the J end lost 12 bases, and 10 bases lay between the germline ends.

This clone was counted once. The V call is TRBV9, the J call TRBJ1-2; D perhaps matches TRBD1 (5 bases). CDR3 length: 12 residues. Trimming removed 4 bases from V and 9 bases from J, with 13 bases in between. Germline V gene sequence: CDR1 SGDLS, CDR2 YYNGEE. Written as DNA, the CDR3 is TGTGCCAGCAGCCTTCCCGGACAAAGCTACACCTTC. It yields the protein CASSLPGQSYTF.